The source of this T cell receptor beta chain is a study of T cell repertoires in cytomegalovirus infection. Overall study context: Use of recently identified HLA-C-restricted and well-studied HLA-B-restricted CMV epitopes was part of the study. Points from the study as a whole: Carriers of CMV and the relevant HLA type were discriminated by public TCR beta frequency.

On this clonotype itself: As yet, its antigen is unknown.

Each CDR3 protein is one row after TCRdb ran MiXCR on the reads. Seen here are hundreds of thousands of distinct CDR3 sequences, roughly 30% observed once, and the top ten hold over 11%. The V segment lost 4 bases and the J segment 0 bases; nucleotides outside the gene matches: 21. CDR1 is LNHDA, CDR2 SQIVND, per germline (reference sequence). The CDR3 is 21 amino acids. The sample consisted of cultured CD8+ T cells from PBMCs, taken from culture after CMV antigen stimulation. The chain is built from TRBV19 and TRBJ1-1; 9 nucleotides align to TRBD1. The source is a human donor in good health (CMV status not recorded). Some clones in this sample may be carry-over from other donors' samples. The CDR3 here is CASSTHPIWDRDKLMNTEAFF. CDR3 sequence (DNA): TGTGCCAGTAGTACGCACCCGATTTGGGACAGGGATAAATTAATGAACACTGAAGCTTTCTTT.